This TCR beta chain is drawn from a study of cytomegalovirus exposure and HLA in healthy donors (dated by TCRdb to 2015 to 2018). A note on the overall study: An earlier analysis of roughly 570 of the donors reported about 260 Gb of sequence data and 95 million to 140 million unique TCR beta sequences obtained from roughly 170 million T cells. HLA typing covered class I and class II loci at four-digit resolution. A separate validation cohort of over a hundred different subjects was used in addition to the approximately 700-subject first cohort. Four to six DR-DQ haplotypes were handled as single units for association and clustering, since linkage in the cohort was strong. Typing coverage varied by locus: roughly 629-640 donors for A, B, C, DRB1 and DQB1; roughly 510 for DQA1; approximately 610 for DPA1; roughly 470 for DPB1. An early release covering about 600 HLA-typed donors comprised about 310 gigabases of sequencing data and around 86 million unique TCR sequences. Donor age, sex, ethnicity and CMV serostatus were compiled together with the repertoire data. All discovery cohort repertoires had been generated on a single sequencing platform. A later genetic analysis used genome-wide SNP genotypes for 398 of the 666 donors, treating that subset as a discovery cohort. The study combined high-throughput TCR immunosequencing, statistical association of individual TCRs with disease status, and machine learning to predict cytomegalovirus infection status. To decide whether each TCR beta V gene segment behaved as functional or pseudogenic, an earlier analysis of 587 of the donors relied on high-throughput TCR beta sequencing. The study was designed to test whether signatures of past pathogen exposure could be identified by cataloging public T cell receptors. On average, 235,054 unique TCR beta nucleotide sequences were sequenced per donor among 350 to 400 genotyped donors of the cohort, with roughly 20% of those sequences being non-productive. Of the 350 to 400 genotyped donors, 65% to 90% fell in the genetic ancestry cluster associated with self-reported Caucasian donors. The later analysis used no new phenotypic data to find candidate immune exposures, relying instead on TCR beta sequences and their occurrence across donors. A later analysis re-analyzed previously published TCR beta repertoires from 650 to 800 donors and added high-resolution HLA genotyping to study TCR occurrence patterns. The study profiled the T cell repertoires of under 700 subjects by immunosequencing and related them to cytomegalovirus serostatus. The paper as a whole reports these results and caveats: Some 15 rarely observed V segments, including chromosome 9 orphons, were excluded from the earlier analysis of approximately 500 of the donors because counts were too low. The study gave a list of under 200 TCR beta chains associated with cytomegalovirus. The presence/absence analyses assumed that sequencing depth was roughly uniform across donors, and that assumption may not be true. CMV serostatus was the only immune exposure information available for the cohort. Linkage disequilibrium might explain the correlated functional status among segregating V segments, but an unknown experimental factor could not be excluded. The classifier was reported to diagnose cytomegalovirus status with high specificity and sensitivity in both the original and validation cohorts. It was suggested by the authors that the approach could potentially be generalized to other disease states and immunological phenotypes. Across donors, most TCR sequences were observed very rarely, whereas some public TCRs were present in many individuals. A few of the identified cytomegalovirus-associated TCR beta chains were confirmed in vitro to be specific for cytomegalovirus antigens. A further reported finding was that TCR beta sequences accurately predicted the HLA-A and HLA-B alleles for most subjects in the first cohort. A later analysis reported that several top co-occurrence clusters appeared linked to parvovirus B19, influenza, CMV and Epstein-Barr virus. This cohort had only TCR beta chains sequenced, and the lack of alpha or paired-chain data limited which features could be detected. According to a later genetic analysis, donors in an Asian-associated ancestry cluster had fewer N-insertions in productive TCRs than the approximately 700-donor mean. Because HLA typing was missing for some donors at each locus, association tests included only the typed subset. In a later analysis, around 17,000 TCR beta sequences were associated with specific HLA alleles at a false discovery rate of 0.05. A cluster of highly shared sequence variants was judged likely to represent a technical artifact of the sequencing pipeline. According to a later analysis, TCR association rates differed among HLA loci, with DRB1 alleles showing the most associated TCRs and HLA-C alleles showing the fewest. A later analysis found that HLA-associated TCR beta chains were more clonally expanded and had lower generation probabilities than equally common non-associated chains. Some IMGT-functional V segments, including TRBV6-2 and TRBV6-3, could not be distinguished by the 87-base-pair reads and were therefore excluded. In a later genetic analysis, a missense DCLRE1C variant was associated with V-gene and J-gene trimming of TCR beta chains, and the association was replicated in an independent cohort. When HLA alleles, especially DR and DQ, strongly co-occurred, TCR associations were difficult to assign to individual alleles. In a later analysis, most CMV-associated TCR beta chains were found to appear HLA-restricted, with HLA associations seemingly driven largely by CMV exposure. An earlier analysis of approximately 600 of the donors showed that most TCR beta V segments appeared in productive rearrangements either about 90% or about 30% of the time, which broadly matched IMGT annotations.

The cohort was made up of 666 healthy bone marrow donors. At the time of sampling, every cohort member was nominally healthy, though immune exposures that went unrecorded were likely present. The donor tested CMV seropositive and was one of the 289 seropositive cohort members. Each donor provided a peripheral blood sample, and peripheral blood mononuclear cells were used for TCR beta sequencing. The Qiagen DNeasy Blood Extraction Kit was used to extract genomic DNA from the blood cell samples. From its cysteine to its phenylalanine, the CDR3 spans 17 amino acids. Kept here is only the CDR3 DNA, which spans 51 bases and is read in frame from base 1. V sheds 6 bases and J sheds 2 bases, leaving 22 bases between their ends. CDR1 and CDR2, looked up from the germline V gene, are SGHVS and FQNEAQ. Libraries were prepared through the immunoSEQ multiplex PCR assay. A mixture of 60 forward primers for TCR Vbeta segments and 13 reverse primers for TCR Jbeta segments was used in the multiplex PCR. Amplification of the CDR3 region of rearranged TCR beta genes was performed with a multiplex PCR assay on genomic DNA. The amplified TCR beta libraries were sequenced on the Illumina HiSeq System as 87-base-pair reads. Per the authors' processing: A later analysis counted tens of millions of unique TCR beta chains across the 640 or so repertoires, and approximately 11 million of these chains were shared by at least two donors. To remove PCR and sequencing errors, raw reads were error-corrected and collapsed into unique sequences using a nearest-neighbor algorithm that merged closely related sequences. To assign V, D and J gene segments, CDR3 sequences were aligned to IMGT reference sequences. For a sequence to be retained, a match of at least six nucleotides to both a V gene segment and a J gene segment was required. A rearrangement counted as productive if the CDR3 had no stop codons and remained in frame with V and J, and every other rearrangement counted as non-productive. Following IMGT convention, CDR3 was defined as the stretch from the second conserved V-encoded cysteine up to the conserved J-encoded phenylalanine. In an earlier analysis of around 640 of the donors, sequences lacking an unambiguous match to a single V gene segment were excluded. An earlier analysis of 587 of the donors classified V segments as functional when productive rearrangements were above 56.7% and as segregating when the standard deviation between donors was above 5%. A statistical classification framework was built to diagnose cytomegalovirus status from the catalog of TCR beta chain sequences. V and J gene assignment, in a later analysis, came from comparing TCR nucleotide sequences with IMGT/GENE-DB human TR gene sequences. Using the TCRdist pipeline, a later analysis assigned CDR3 sequences along with most-parsimonious VDJ recombination scenarios. In a later analysis, each TCR beta chain was defined by its CDR3 amino acid sequence together with its V-gene family, and reads without a unique V-gene family were excluded. As a way to deal with suspected cross-contamination and a sequencing artifact, a later analysis dropped under 600 nucleotide sequences that were highly shared and had low generation probability. In a later analysis, a clonal expansion index was calculated for each public chain from normalized within-repertoire ranks of inferred template counts. In a later analysis, generation probabilities were computed with a VDJ recombination model fitted to out-of-frame rearrangements, and the resulting probabilities were checked against IGoR. Hypergeometric tests were used in a later analysis to score TCR-TCR, TCR-HLA and TCR-CMV co-occurrence, with a repertoire-size bias correction applied to the TCR pairs. In a later analysis, false discovery rates were estimated by permuting HLA or CMV assignments 20 times. In a later analysis, co-occurring TCRs were grouped using DBSCAN, with TCRdist sequence similarity added in when clustering inside HLA-allele-positive subsets. Co-occurrence clustering excluded repertoires with fewer than 30,000 or more than 120,000 public chains, plus five with anomalous nucleotide sharing. TCRdb's version of the immuneACCESS table is confined to in-frame rearrangements and falls short of the full clone set. An unresolved V gene accounts for under half of the shortfall where checked; the remainder is of unknown origin. V, J and clone size were drawn from that table, and D and trimming were deduced from the DNA. This sample is represented by under 130,000 clones; 60% to 85% of them were singletons. In total, the top ten clones hold around 8.6% of the sample.

On this clone: Its specific antigen is unknown. No base-level quality is on record; no much larger clone is a single base apart.

The sequence links TRBV7-8 to TRBJ1-1; the D region possibly corresponds to TRBD1 (6 bases align). Sequencing was carried out using PBMCs. The receptor's source is a woman aged 35 to 49 in good health and CMV-seropositive. The encoded CDR3 is CASSVLLRGSSNTEAFF. Read as DNA, the sequence is TGTGCCAGCAGTGTTCTCCTCAGGGGCTCGAGTAACACTGAAGCTTTCTTT.